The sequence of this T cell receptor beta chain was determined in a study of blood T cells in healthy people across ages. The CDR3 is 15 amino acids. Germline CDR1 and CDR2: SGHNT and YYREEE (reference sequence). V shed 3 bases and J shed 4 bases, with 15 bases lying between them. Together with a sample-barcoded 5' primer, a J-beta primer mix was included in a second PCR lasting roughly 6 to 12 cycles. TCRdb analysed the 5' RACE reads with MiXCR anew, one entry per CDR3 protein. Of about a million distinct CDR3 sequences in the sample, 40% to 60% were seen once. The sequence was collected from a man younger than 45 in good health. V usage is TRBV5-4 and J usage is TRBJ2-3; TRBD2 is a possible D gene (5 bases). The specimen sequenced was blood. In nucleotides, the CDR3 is TGTGCCAGCAGCTCGTACGGGGTAAACGCAGATACGCAGTATTTT. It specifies CASSSYGVNADTQYF.